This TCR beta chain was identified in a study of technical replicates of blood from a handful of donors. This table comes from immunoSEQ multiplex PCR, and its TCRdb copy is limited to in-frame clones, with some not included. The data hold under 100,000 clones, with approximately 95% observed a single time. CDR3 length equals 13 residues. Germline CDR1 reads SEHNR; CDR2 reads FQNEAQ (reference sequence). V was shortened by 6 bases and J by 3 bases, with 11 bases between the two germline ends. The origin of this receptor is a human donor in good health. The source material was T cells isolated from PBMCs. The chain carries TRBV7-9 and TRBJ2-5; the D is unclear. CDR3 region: CASRGWLEETQYF. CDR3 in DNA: TGTGCCAGCAGGGGTTGGCTAGAAGAGACCCAGTACTTC.